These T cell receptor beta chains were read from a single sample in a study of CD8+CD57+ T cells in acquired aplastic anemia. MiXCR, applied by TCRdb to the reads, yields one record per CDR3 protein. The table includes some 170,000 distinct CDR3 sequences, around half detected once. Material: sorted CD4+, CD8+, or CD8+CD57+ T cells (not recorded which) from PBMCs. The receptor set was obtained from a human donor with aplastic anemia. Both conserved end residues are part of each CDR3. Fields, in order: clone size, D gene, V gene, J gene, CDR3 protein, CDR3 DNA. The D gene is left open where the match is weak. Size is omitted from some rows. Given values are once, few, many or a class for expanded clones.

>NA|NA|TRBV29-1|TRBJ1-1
CSVANTEAFF
TGCAGCGTCGCGAACACTGAAGCTTTCTTT
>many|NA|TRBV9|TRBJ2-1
CASSVGSSYNEQFF
TGTGCCAGCAGCGTTGGTAGCTCCTACAATGAGCAGTTCTTC
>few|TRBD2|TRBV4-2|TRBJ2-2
CASSPAGGTANTGELFF
TGTGCCAGCAGCCCAGCCGGGGGGACCGCGAACACCGGGGAGCTGTTTTTT
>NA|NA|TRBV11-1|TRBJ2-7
CASSFGQEQYF
TGTGCCAGCAGCTTTGGACAGGAGCAGTACTTC
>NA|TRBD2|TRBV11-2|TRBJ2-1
CASSSLAGGAYNEQFF
TGTGCCAGCAGCTCGCTAGCGGGGGGGGCCTACAATGAGCAGTTCTTC
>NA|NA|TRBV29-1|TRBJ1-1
CSVEREYTEAFF
TGCAGCGTTGAAAGGGAGTACACTGAAGCTTTCTTT
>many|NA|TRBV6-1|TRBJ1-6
CASNWIGGGSYNSPLHF
TGTGCCAGCAACTGGATCGGGGGCGGATCCTATAATTCACCCCTCCACTTT
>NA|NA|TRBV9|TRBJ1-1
CASSEGGSEAFF
TGTGCCAGCAGCGAGGGGGGTTCTGAAGCTTTCTTT
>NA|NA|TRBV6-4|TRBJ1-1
CASSMLQGGDTEAFF
TGTGCCAGCAGTATGCTTCAGGGTGGTGACACTGAAGCTTTCTTT
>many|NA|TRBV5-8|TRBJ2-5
CASSSSPREGETQYF
TGTGCCAGCAGCTCCTCCCCCCGGGAAGGCGAGACCCAGTACTTC
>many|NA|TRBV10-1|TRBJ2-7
CASSERAGYEQYF
TGCGCCAGCAGTGAACGCGCCGGATACGAGCAGTACTTC
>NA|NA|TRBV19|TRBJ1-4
CASSISQWEKLFF
TGTGCCAGTAGTATTTCCCAGTGGGAAAAACTGTTTTTT
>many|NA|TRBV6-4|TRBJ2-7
CASRPPLGRDYEQYF
TGTGCCAGCAGGCCGCCACTGGGCAGAGACTACGAGCAGTACTTC
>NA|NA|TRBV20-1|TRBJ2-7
CSARDNYEQYF
TGCAGTGCTAGAGACAACTACGAGCAGTACTTC
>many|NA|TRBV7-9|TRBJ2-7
CASSLGLLRGRSSYEQYF
TGTGCCAGCAGCTTAGGACTACTGAGGGGGAGAAGCTCCTACGAGCAGTACTTC
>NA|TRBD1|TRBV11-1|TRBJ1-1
CASSRYRGGGEDTEAFF
TGTGCCAGCAGCCGGTACCGTGGAGGGGGCGAGGACACTGAAGCTTTCTTT
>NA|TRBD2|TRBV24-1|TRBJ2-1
CATSPSGLRNEQFF
TGTGCCACCAGTCCTAGCGGGTTGCGCAATGAGCAGTTCTTC
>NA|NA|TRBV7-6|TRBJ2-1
CASSLVVDSYNEQFF
TGTGCCAGCAGCTTAGTAGTAGACTCCTACAATGAGCAGTTCTTC
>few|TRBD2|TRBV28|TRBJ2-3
CASSDTSGGPRDTQYF
TGTGCCAGCAGTGACACTAGCGGGGGCCCTCGAGATACGCAGTATTTT
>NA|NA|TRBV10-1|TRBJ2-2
CASSGRGTGELFF
TGCGCCAGCAGTGGTCGGGGCACCGGGGAGCTGTTTTTT
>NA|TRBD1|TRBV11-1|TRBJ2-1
CASRSGQGSYNEQFF
TGTGCCAGCAGGTCGGGACAGGGCTCCTACAATGAGCAGTTCTTC
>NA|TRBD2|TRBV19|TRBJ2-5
CASSPRTSEETQYF
TGTGCCAGCAGCCCAAGGACTAGCGAGGAGACCCAGTACTTC
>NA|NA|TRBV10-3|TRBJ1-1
CAISEGGAGAEAFF
TGTGCCATCAGTGAGGGGGGGGCGGGGGCTGAAGCTTTCTTT
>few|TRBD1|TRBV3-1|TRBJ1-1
CASSQLPGTGGWRTEAFF
TGTGCCAGCAGCCAACTCCCCGGGACAGGGGGCTGGCGGACTGAAGCTTTCTTT
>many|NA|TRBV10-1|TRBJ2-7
CASSDQAYEQYF
TGCGCCAGCAGTGATCAAGCCTACGAGCAGTACTTC
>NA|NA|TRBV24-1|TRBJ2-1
CATSENVDEQFF
TGTGCCACCAGTGAAAACGTGGATGAGCAGTTCTTC
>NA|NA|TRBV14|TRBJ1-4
CASSQFRRPTNEKLFF
TGTGCCAGCTCCCAGTTCCGAAGACCAACTAATGAAAAACTGTTTTTT
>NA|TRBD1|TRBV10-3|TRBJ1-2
CAISESGTAYGYTF
TGTGCCATCAGTGAGTCGGGGACAGCCTATGGCTACACCTTC